In this sample, the clone carrying this T cell receptor (delta chain) turned up a few times. Its antigen is not identified. The template was reverse-transcribed extracted RNA. The CDR3 regions were amplified by multiplex PCR from V-gene primers to a constant-region primer. TCRdb reapplied CATT to the multiplex PCR reads. The sample carries some 54,000 delta-chain clones, more than 15% recorded once. The data were taken from a study of Vδ1+ human thymocytes. Study outcomes and limitations: In the thymus, TRG and TRD repertoires looked highly polyclonal with Gaussian CDR3 lengths. Despite high sort purity, roughly a fifth of thymic T cell receptor delta sequences were Vdelta2.

V lost 4 bases, J lost 8 bases, and 29 bases stayed unmatched. Germline values: CDR1 TSWWSYY, CDR2 QGS. The length of the CDR3 is 21 residues. The sequence derives from a boy younger than two who had congenital heart surgery. Sequences were obtained from Vdelta1+ gamma-delta thymocytes from the thymus. Indicated subset: FACS-sorted CD3+ TCRalphabeta- TCRVdelta1+ TCRVdelta2- thymocytes. V is TRDV1 and J is TRDJ1, with 9 bases identical to TRDD3. CDR3 in amino acids: CALGALAFPPLGEVGSGKLIF. In nucleotides, the CDR3 is TGTGCTCTTGGGGCCTTGGCCTTCCCTCCACTGGGGGAAGTCGGAAGTGGGAAACTCATCTTT.